The clone carrying this T cell receptor beta chain was counted at least ten times. Its antigen is as yet unknown. Synthesis of cDNA used 5'RACE (with 10-nucleotide random UMIs). Per sequencing run, 15-18 subjects together gave over 170 million TCR-beta sequences. TCRdb re-derived calls from the 5' RACE reads in MiXCR, one entry per CDR3 protein. The data contain approximately 58,000 distinct CDR3 sequences, over 9.5% of them singletons. These data come from a study of neurological immune-mediated disorders. Regarding the study as a whole: HTLV-1-associated myelopathy ranked highest for TCR clonal expansion and multiple sclerosis lowest, beneath healthy controls.

The CDR3 consists of 19 residues. Germline assignment: CDR1 SGHRS and CDR2 YFSETQ. The V and J ends lost 4 bases and 4 bases, in that order; junction bases with no gene match: 17. The sequence derives from a man between 60 and 75 years old in good health. V is TRBV5-1 and J is TRBJ2-6, with 7 bases lining up with TRBD1. The sample was PBMCs. CDR3 DNA sequence: TGCGCCAGCAGCCCCTGGACAGGAAAGACGTTGGCCGGGGCCAACGTCCTGACTTTC. Protein product: CASSPWTGKTLAGANVLTF.